Sequencing of this T cell receptor beta chain was carried out in a study of T cells in Graves' hyperthyroidism and ophthalmopathy. This CDR3 is 15 amino acids long. V was trimmed by 10 bases and J by 2 bases, leaving 20 bases between them. CDR1 and CDR2 from the germline V gene are SSHAT and FNYEAQ (reference sequence). With regard to this clonotype: Antigen specificity is unknown.

General study findings and limits: Appearing also in blood were most of the thyroid clonotypes expanded above 0.001. Ophthalmopathy onset followed model prediction by a median approximately 5.9 months. Patients with ophthalmopathy were separated from those with stable hyperthyroidism by a 13 V-J model.

TCR beta CDR3 region amplification was performed from RNA transcripts. Using the HTBI primer set, a first-round RT-PCR was run on the TCR CDR3. In TCRdb, the multiplex PCR reads were re-called with MiXCR into one record per CDR3 protein. The repertoire holds approximately 510,000 distinct CDR3 sequences, over 45% seen once, with about two fifths in the top ten. Diagnosing involved the use of clinical symptoms, serum thyroxine and TRAb, thyroid ultrasound and orbital computed tomography. Sequencing input: peripheral blood or thyroid tissue (not recorded which). V is TRBV7-7 and J is TRBJ2-5; D could derive from TRBD1 or TRBD2 (5 bases each). This receptor was taken from an adult woman with Graves' disease, either hyperthyroidism or ophthalmopathy (not recorded which). CDR3 coding DNA: TGTGCCATCAGTGAACTTACCGGGACGCAAGAGACCCAGTACTTC. It yields the protein CAISELTGTQETQYF. The full variable domain, rest sourced from reference TRBV7-7 and TRBJ2-5, is GAGVSQSPRYKVTKRGQDVTLRCDPISSHATLYWYQQALGQGPEFLTYFNYEAQPDKSGLPSDRFSAERPEGSISTLTIQRTEQRDSAMYRCAISELTGTQETQYFGPGTRLLVL.